This entry lists 29 T cell receptor beta chains sequenced from one sample in a study of blood T cell repertoires in COVID-19. Sequencing used immunoSEQ multiplex PCR; TCRdb keeps in-frame clones, though not all of them. The sample contains a few hundred thousand clones, over 75% of which appear only once. Input material: PBMCs or T cells enriched from blood (not recorded which). These receptors originate from a young man who had recovered from COVID-19.

V is TRBV12-3 or TRBV12-4 and J is TRBJ1-5; a weak D match, TRBD1 (6 bases). The CDR3 length is 12 residues. Trimming took 11 bases from V and 3 from J, leaving 11 bases between them. The CDR3 DNA reads as TGTGCCTCAGGGGCCTCCAATCAGCCCCAGCATTTT. It is translated as CASGASNQPQHF.

The gene calls are TRBV7-9 and TRBJ2-5, with D possibly being TRBD1 (6 bases). Per the germline V gene, CDR1 is SEHNR and CDR2 is FQNEAQ (reference sequence). The CDR3 extends over 15 amino acids. Trimming took 5 bases from V and 5 from J, leaving 18 bases between them. CDR3 in amino acids: CASSNQGNWGETQYF. CDR3 DNA: TGTGCCAGCAGCAATCAGGGGAATTGGGGGGAGACCCAGTACTTC.

The chain is built from TRBV12-3 or TRBV12-4 and TRBJ1-1; D may be TRBD1 (6 bases). The CDR3 covers 13 residues. Trimming removed 7 bases at V and 5 bases at J, with 14 bases between. The CDR3 protein is CASNRGGLTEAFF. The CDR3, as DNA: TGTGCCAGCAATCGAGGGGGTTTAACTGAAGCTTTCTTT.

The chain combines TRBV2 with TRBJ1-2, with 9 bases that match TRBD1. Germline CDR1 SNHLY, CDR2 FYNNEI. Unmatched junction bases numbered 8, after V lost 6 bases and J lost 6 bases. The CDR3 consists of 14 residues. CDR3 bases: TGTGCCAGCAGAAGGACAGGGGAGGGGCATGGCTACACCTTC. Translating gives CASRRTGEGHGYTF.

V and J are TRBV24-1 and TRBJ1-5; 10 nucleotides match TRBD1. The V gene end was trimmed by 2 bases and the J gene end by 6 bases; junction bases not matched to a gene: 9. Germline loops: CDR1 KGHDR, CDR2 SFDVKD. The CDR3 is made up of 17 amino acids. The CDR3 DNA is TGTGCCACCAGTGATTCACGGACAGGGGGGGATCGTCAGCCCCAGCATTTT. This sequence encodes CATSDSRTGGDRQPQHF.

About this clone itself: A read error may account for a junction end that differs from germline. This sample also contains other DNA sequences that code for the same CDR3. V gene TRBV7-3 combines with J gene TRBJ2-7; D is perhaps TRBD1 (5 bases). The CDR3 sequence is 16 residues long. The V gene's germline CDR1 is SGHTA and CDR2 FQGTGA. For the CDR3, the DNA is TGTGCCAGTAGCTTAACTGGGGCCAGGGTAAACTACGAGCAGTACTTC. Translating gives CASSLTGARVNYEQYF.

This chain links TRBV7-2 with TRBJ1-2, with D perhaps TRBD1 (5 bases). CDR3 length equals 13 residues. With 2 bases removed from V and 8 bases from J, the gap between germline ends came to 12 bases. Germline loops: CDR1 SGHTA, CDR2 FQGNSA. This CDR3 reads CASSLRQGTGYTF. CDR3 nucleotide sequence: TGTGCCAGCAGCTTAAGGCAGGGCACCGGCTACACCTTC.

V gene TRBV10-3 combines with J gene TRBJ1-2; D is uncertain. V shed 0 bases and J shed 4 bases, with 6 bases lying between them. From germline, CDR1 is ENHRY and CDR2 SYGVKD. This CDR3 comprises 13 residues. The CDR3 loop is CAISESVLYGYTF. CDR3 in DNA: TGTGCCATCAGTGAGTCTGTCCTCTATGGCTACACCTTC.

V and J are TRBV4-2 and TRBJ1-6, with 11 bases fitting TRBD1. From germline, CDR1 is LGHNA and CDR2 YNFKEQ. CDR3 size: 14 residues. The J segment lost 11 bases and the V segment lost 4 bases, leaving 4 bases of the junction unmatched. CDR3 in amino acids: CASSLPGQGAPLHF. DNA of the CDR3: TGTGCCAGCAGCCTACCGGGACAGGGGGCACCCCTCCACTTT.

The chain joins TRBV9 to TRBJ2-2, with TRBD1 matching over 11 bases. Trimming at V came to 4 bases and at J to 7 bases, leaving 9 bases not matched to a gene. Germline CDR1 SGDLS, CDR2 YYNGEE. This CDR3 comprises 16 residues. The CDR3 DNA sequence: TGTGCCAGCAGCCCCTCGGGACAGGGGGTTCACGGGGAGCTGTTTTTT. It translates to CASSPSGQGVHGELFF.

In its sample, this clone was seen once. The CDR3 DNA follows: TGCGCCAGCAGCTTGGCTCCCGGGACAGGGGGAAGGGGTGAAAAACTGTTTTTT. It is translated as CASSLAPGTGGRGEKLFF. This chain connects TRBV5-1 to TRBJ1-4, with 11 positions matching TRBD1. J lost 7 bases, V lost 0 bases, and 11 bases had no gene match. CDR3 length: 18 residues. Germline loops: CDR1 SGHRS, CDR2 YFSETQ.

On this clone: Other DNA sequences within the sample encode an identical CDR3. The rearrangement links TRBV5-1 to TRBJ1-6; TRBD1 agrees at 10 bases. There are 15 residues in the CDR3. V lost 0 bases, J lost 9 bases, and 3 bases stayed unmatched. The germline CDR1 and CDR2 sequences are SGHRS and YFSETQ. In nucleotides, the CDR3 is TGCGCCAGCAGCTTGGGACAGGGGGCGAGTTCACCCCTCCACTTT. Translating it yields CASSLGQGASSPLHF.

The rearrangement links TRBV7-2 to TRBJ1-4; 12 bases line up with TRBD1. CDR1 and CDR2 from the germline V gene are SGHTA and FQGNSA. After removal of 2 bases from V and 8 bases from J, the junction contained 3 bases not matched to a gene. The CDR3 runs 15 residues. CDR3 in DNA: TGTGCCAGCAGCTTAAGGGACAGGGGGCAGGAAAAACTGTTTTTT. Protein product: CASSLRDRGQEKLFF. The full variable domain, with the rest looked up from reference TRBV7-2 and TRBJ1-4, is GAGVSQSPSNKVTEKGKDVELRCDPISGHTALYWYRQSLGQGLEFLIYFQGNSAPDKSGLPSDRFSAERTGGSVSTLTIQRTQQEDSAVYLCASSLRDRGQEKLFFGSGTQLSVL.

Comment on this clone: The sample holds other DNA sequences that translate to the same CDR3. This chain links TRBV19 with TRBJ2-2; possible D gene TRBD1, 5 bases. V lost 1 base to trimming and J lost 6 bases, with 9 bases between them. Looked up from germline, CDR1 is LNHDA and CDR2 is SQIVND (reference sequence). The CDR3 is 14 residues long. In DNA form, the CDR3 reads TGTGCCAGTAGTATAGGGGGCGCGTCCGGGGAGCTGTTTTTT. Amino acid sequence: CASSIGGASGELFF.

About this clone: Compared with germline, one end of the junction differs, possibly owing to a read error. V is TRBV7-3 and J is TRBJ1-1; D call uncertain. The CDR3 length is 11 residues. Germline V gene sequence: CDR1 SGHTA, CDR2 FQGTGA. CDR3 amino acids: CASSSGTGAFF. In DNA form, the CDR3 reads TGTGCCAGCAGCTCCGGTACTGGAGCTTTCTTT.

This sequence joins TRBV7-9 and TRBJ2-3; 9 nucleotides agree with TRBD2. V shed 6 bases, J shed 2 bases, and the junction held 9 bases outside the gene matches. The CDR3 runs 16 residues. Germline V gene lookup returns CDR1 SEHNR and CDR2 FQNEAQ (reference sequence). The DNA for the CDR3 is TGTGCCAGCAGTACCGGGACTAGCCTTATCACAGATACGCAGTATTTT. It translates to CASSTGTSLITDTQYF.

The J gene is TRBJ2-2, the V gene TRBV9; the D gene is possibly TRBD2 (6 bases). Germline V lookup: CDR1 SGDLS, CDR2 YYNGEE. The CDR3 is 13 amino acids. V shed 0 bases and J shed 7 bases, with 7 bases lying between them. The CDR3 nucleotides read TGTGCCAGCAGCGTAGCGGGAGTCGGGGAGCTGTTTTTT. Its translation: CASSVAGVGELFF.

The genes are TRBV5-5 and TRBJ2-1; D might be TRBD1 (6 bases). V was shortened by 7 bases and J by 2 bases, with 16 bases between the two germline ends. The germline gives CDR1 SGHKS, CDR2 YYEKEE (reference sequence). This CDR3 is built from 15 residues. The CDR3 loop is CASPSSGVAYNEQFF. CDR3 DNA sequence: TGTGCCAGCCCCTCCTCAGGGGTAGCCTACAATGAGCAGTTCTTC.

This chain uses TRBV7-9 with TRBJ1-2; 7 bases match TRBD1. The length of the CDR3 is 16 residues. After removal of 5 bases from V and 3 bases from J, the junction contained 12 bases not matched to a gene. CDR1 and CDR2 (germline): SEHNR, FQNEAQ (reference sequence). CDR3 in DNA: TGTGCCAGCAGCCCTGTTACAGGGGATAACGACTATGGCTACACCTTC. Translating it yields CASSPVTGDNDYGYTF.

For the CDR3, the DNA is TGTGCCAGCAGCCAAGAGGCGGGGGTCCCTCACAATGAGCAGTTCTTC. This gives the protein CASSQEAGVPHNEQFF. This chain joins TRBV4-2 and TRBJ2-1; 7 positions match TRBD2. This CDR3 comprises 16 residues. Losses at the gene ends were 0 bases for V and 5 bases for J; bases not matched to a gene: 7. Germline V gene sequence: CDR1 LGHNA, CDR2 YNFKEQ.

The rearrangement uses TRBV5-6 and TRBJ1-1, with 8 bases that match TRBD1. The V gene's germline CDR1 is SGHDT and CDR2 YYEEEE. The CDR3 runs 13 residues. Losses at the gene ends were 4 bases for V and 6 bases for J; bases not matched to a gene: 5. The CDR3 spells CASSPMDRAEAFF. The CDR3 DNA reads TGTGCCAGCAGCCCGATGGACAGGGCTGAAGCTTTCTTT.

This clone was observed a few times. The CDR3 DNA reads TGTGCCAGCCTAGCCGTCCTACGGCCCTACGAGCAGTACTTC. It specifies CASLAVLRPYEQYF. The rearrangement links TRBV6-5 to TRBJ2-7; D may be TRBD2 (5 bases). CDR3 size: 14 residues. From germline, CDR1 is MNHEY and CDR2 SVGAGI. V dropped 8 bases and J dropped 2 bases, with 16 bases sitting between them.

The chain has TRBV30 and TRBJ1-6, with 10 bases that match TRBD1. The CDR3 sequence is 14 residues long. The J segment lost 7 bases and the V segment lost 4 bases, leaving 4 bases of the junction unmatched. The germline V gene encodes CDR1 GTSNPN and CDR2 SVGIG (reference sequence). The CDR3, as DNA: TGTGCCTGGAAGAGGGGACAGGGGAATTCACCCCTCCACTTT. Translated: CAWKRGQGNSPLHF.

The V call is TRBV27, the J call TRBJ1-2, with TRBD1 matching 7 bases. Trimming cost V 0 bases and J 4 bases; bases outside gene matches: 2. Germline lookup yields CDR1 MNHEY and CDR2 SMNVEV (reference sequence). The CDR3 sequence is 14 residues long. As DNA, the CDR3 is TGTGCCAGCAGTTTATCGTCAGGGGGCTATGGCTACACCTTC. It codes for CASSLSSGGYGYTF.

The V call is TRBV18, the J call TRBJ1-2; possibly TRBD1 for D (6 bases). Germline V gene data show CDR1 as KGHSH and CDR2 as LQKENI. The CDR3 has 12 residues. V lost 5 bases, J lost 6 bases, and 10 bases lay in between. The CDR3: CASSSNRDGYTF. The CDR3 DNA reads as TGTGCCAGCTCATCGAACAGGGATGGCTACACCTTC.

The chain links TRBV9 to TRBJ2-5; 8 positions match TRBD1. With V trimmed by 2 bases and J by 2 bases, 2 bases remained unmatched. Germline CDR1 is SGDLS and CDR2 is YYNGEE. This CDR3 spans 14 amino acids. CDR3 residues: CASSVTGGQETQYF. For the CDR3, the DNA is TGTGCCAGCAGCGTTACAGGGGGACAAGAGACCCAGTACTTC.

The chain couples TRBV4-2 to TRBJ1-2; D is unclear. Germline loops: CDR1 LGHNA, CDR2 YNFKEQ. CDR3 length: 14 residues. The V end lost 1 base, the J end lost 4 bases, and 10 bases lay between the germline ends. The CDR3 is CASSQGASGYGYTF. DNA of the CDR3: TGTGCCAGCAGCCAAGGGGCCTCAGGCTATGGCTACACCTTC.

The chain is built from TRBV7-3 and TRBJ2-2; 9 nucleotides agree with TRBD1. Germline-derived CDR1 and CDR2 are SGHTA and FQGTGA. This CDR3 is built from 15 residues. Trimming cost V 4 bases and J 5 bases; bases outside gene matches: 5. This CDR3 is CASSSRQGGTGELFF. In DNA form, the CDR3 reads TGTGCCAGCAGCTCCCGACAGGGGGGGACCGGGGAGCTGTTTTTT.

The rearrangement uses TRBV9 and TRBJ1-5; 9 nucleotides align to TRBD1. Trimming took 4 bases from V and 4 from J; bases not matched to a gene: 15. Germline-derived CDR1 and CDR2 are SGDLS and YYNGEE. The CDR3 totals 18 residues. The CDR3 DNA follows: TGTGCCAGCAGCTTCAACCGGACAGGGGATCGTGGGAATCAGCCCCAGCATTTT. As protein: CASSFNRTGDRGNQPQHF.